The TCR beta chain described here comes from a study of T cells in tuberculosis. Generated by immunoSEQ multiplex PCR, the TCRdb table keeps only in-frame clones and is missing some. The sample has tens of thousands of clones; about 92% are singletons. Overall study results and limits: Active tuberculosis TCR-alpha repertoires lay closer to GMM-specific TCRs than IGRA-negative controls, suggesting clonal expansion.

About this clone itself: Antigen unknown.

The material sequenced was PBMCs. The sequence came from a donor between 5 and 29 years old with latent tuberculosis or without tuberculosis infection. Some clones in this sample may be carry-over from other donors' samples.

The CDR3 region is CASSPQGVDTEAFF. Written as DNA, the CDR3 is TGCGCCAGCAGCCCCCAGGGTGTCGACACTGAAGCTTTCTTT. The gene calls are TRBV4-1 and TRBJ1-1; D is possibly TRBD1 (5 bases). This CDR3 is 14 amino acids long. V shed 4 bases and J shed 3 bases, with 12 bases lying between them. Germline loops: CDR1 MGHRA, CDR2 YSYEKL.